The T cell receptor beta chain described here comes from a study of T cell responses to AZD1222 COVID-19 vaccine. Study outcomes and limitations: Vaccine-related CD4 TCRs covered spike, predominating at 160-218 and 743-854.

On this clone itself: Its target is unknown.

V was pared by 4 bases and J by 8 bases, with 18 bases between. The germline gives CDR1 SGHRS, CDR2 YFSETQ. The CDR3 loop spans 14 amino acids. Repertoires were generated with immunoSEQ multiplex PCR, while TCRdb's copy carries only in-frame clones and drops some. The sample shows about 56,000 clones, approximately 83% of them seen only once. The sequencing used peripheral blood, collected on day 0 of AZD1222 vaccination. This sequence originates from an adult in good health. The rearrangement joins TRBV5-1 to TRBJ1-2; D is ambiguous. This CDR3 reads CASSPGDRAVGYTF. CDR3 DNA: TGCGCCAGCAGCCCCGGAGACCGGGCGGTGGGCTACACCTTC. Full variable domain (rest looked up from reference TRBV5-1 and TRBJ1-2): KAGVTQTPRYLIKTRGQQVTLSCSPISGHRSVSWYQQTPGQGLQFLFEYFSETQRNKGNFPGRFSGRQFSNSRSEMNVSTLELGDSALYLCASSPGDRAVGYTFGSGTRLTVV.